The rows below give T cell receptor beta chains drawn from one sample of a study of breast tumors, draining lymph nodes, adjacent tissues. TCRdb fed the multiplex PCR reads into MiXCR, producing one record per CDR3 protein. Of 20,000 or so distinct CDR3 sequences listed, roughly 32% are singletons. The sample taken for sequencing was breast tumor tissue. The receptors stem from a female donor with breast cancer. Some clones in this sample may be carry-over from other donors' samples. Each CDR3 is given with its conserved first and last residue. Fields, in order: clone size, J gene, V gene, D gene, CDR3 protein, CDR3 DNA. The D gene is left open where the match is weak. Rows give clone size only sometimes, using once, few, many, or a class for an expanded clone.

many	TRBJ1-5	TRBV6-1	NA	CASSEAQGHGQPQHF	TGTGCCAGCAGTGAAGCGCAGGGACATGGCCAGCCCCAGCATTTT
many	TRBJ2-5	TRBV19	NA	CASRQGPQETQYF	TGTGCCAGTAGACAGGGACCCCAAGAGACCCAGTACTTC
many	TRBJ2-1	TRBV9	NA	CASSLNVGQIKYNEQFF	TGTGCCAGCAGCCTGAATGTAGGACAGATAAAATACAATGAGCAGTTCTTC
NA	TRBJ1-1	TRBV6-5	NA	CASSYSNTEAFF	TGTGCCAGCAGTTACTCCAACACTGAAGCTTTCTTT
many	TRBJ2-2	TRBV2	TRBD2	CAIPTSGTGELFF	TGTGCCATCCCGACTAGCGGCACCGGGGAGCTGTTTTTT
many	TRBJ2-7	TRBV10-3	NA	CAISESFRGPFSYEQYF	TGTGCCATCAGTGAGTCGTTTCGGGGCCCCTTCTCCTACGAGCAGTACTTC
many	TRBJ2-7	TRBV6-2/TRBV6-3	TRBD2	CASRGTSESYEQYF	TGTGCCAGCAGGGGGACTAGCGAATCCTACGAGCAGTACTTC
many	TRBJ2-3	TRBV28	NA	CASSMMGGTHENTQYF	TGTGCCAGCAGTATGATGGGAGGTACCCACGAGAATACGCAGTATTTT
many	TRBJ2-7	TRBV28	NA	CASSPREWAGTYEQYF	TGTGCCAGCAGCCCAAGGGAGTGGGCAGGCACCTACGAGCAGTACTTC
NA	TRBJ2-1	TRBV20-1	TRBD1	CSAMGPRQGVRDEQFF	TGCAGTGCTATGGGTCCAAGACAGGGGGTTCGCGATGAGCAGTTCTTC
many	TRBJ2-7	TRBV7-2	NA	CASSRDPSYEQYF	TGTGCCAGCAGCCGGGACCCCTCCTACGAGCAGTACTTC
many	TRBJ2-3	TRBV5-4	TRBD2	CASSLDAGGADTQYF	TGTGCCAGCAGCTTGGATGCGGGAGGCGCAGATACGCAGTATTTT
many	TRBJ1-2	TRBV7-2	TRBD1	CASSSSGQGSYGYTF	TGTGCCAGCAGCAGCTCCGGACAGGGAAGCTATGGCTACACCTTC
medium-sized	TRBJ2-1	TRBV20-1	TRBD2	CSAPEGTSGNNEQFF	TGCAGTGCCCCGGAAGGGACTAGCGGAAACAATGAGCAGTTCTTC
many	TRBJ2-7	TRBV27	TRBD1	CASSKSGTVYEQYF	TGTGCCAGCAGTAAATCCGGGACAGTGTACGAGCAGTACTTC
NA	TRBJ1-5	TRBV20-1	NA	CSATVPQGGNQPQHF	TGCAGTGCCACGGTCCCCCAAGGAGGCAATCAGCCCCAGCATTTT
NA	TRBJ2-7	TRBV6-1	NA	CASGGVGLGEQYF	TGTGCCAGCGGAGGAGTGGGATTGGGCGAGCAGTACTTC
NA	TRBJ2-6	TRBV10-3	NA	CAISEDNSGANVLTF	TGTGCCATCAGTGAGGACAACTCTGGGGCCAACGTCCTGACTTTC
many	TRBJ2-3	TRBV20-1	TRBD2	CSAREGGLAADTQYF	TGCAGTGCTAGAGAAGGAGGACTAGCGGCCGATACGCAGTATTTT
many	TRBJ2-5	TRBV29-1	NA	CSVELSTSQSQETQYF	TGCAGCGTTGAATTGTCAACTAGCCAATCGCAAGAGACCCAGTACTTC
many	TRBJ1-2	TRBV12-3/TRBV12-4	TRBD1	CASRLQGADYGYTF	TGTGCCAGCAGGTTACAGGGGGCCGACTATGGCTACACCTTC
many	TRBJ1-5	TRBV20-1	TRBD1	CSARWVGTGSIGNQPQHF	TGCAGTGCTAGATGGGTTGGGACAGGGTCGATTGGCAATCAGCCCCAGCATTTT
many	TRBJ2-7	TRBV7-2	NA	CASSFSGGNDEQYF	TGTGCCAGCAGCTTCTCAGGCGGGAACGACGAGCAGTACTTC
many	TRBJ2-7	TRBV7-3	TRBD1	CASSPGQGRHEQYF	TGTGCCAGCAGCCCGGGACAGGGTCGGCACGAGCAGTACTTC
medium-sized	TRBJ2-1	TRBV18	NA	CASSPWGGTFSNEQFF	TGTGCCAGCTCACCGTGGGGCGGAACATTCAGCAATGAGCAGTTCTTC
medium-sized	TRBJ2-1	TRBV10-3	TRBD2	CAISESIAGGWGEQFF	TGTGCCATCAGTGAGTCGATAGCGGGAGGGTGGGGTGAGCAGTTCTTC
NA	TRBJ2-3	TRBV4-3	NA	CASSQDPGRGYPDTQYF	TGCGCCAGCAGCCAAGACCCGGGACGAGGCTATCCGGATACGCAGTATTTT
many	TRBJ2-1	TRBV20-1	NA	CSAREGVDYNEQFF	TGCAGTGCTAGAGAAGGGGTGGACTACAATGAGCAGTTCTTC
many	TRBJ2-5	TRBV6-6	NA	CASSLRWETQYF	TGTGCCAGCAGTCTACGGTGGGAGACCCAGTACTTC
NA	TRBJ2-7	TRBV6-2/TRBV6-3	NA	CASSYMYEQYF	TGTGCCAGCAGTTATATGTACGAGCAGTACTTC
many	TRBJ2-3	TRBV5-1	TRBD2	CASSLGGLAGADTQYF	TGCGCCAGCAGCTTGGGCGGTCTAGCGGGAGCAGATACGCAGTATTTT
NA	TRBJ2-7	TRBV7-2	TRBD2	CASRATSGEQYF	TGTGCCAGCAGGGCGACTAGCGGTGAGCAGTACTTC
many	TRBJ2-3	TRBV6-6	NA	CASTNPGAPTTDTQYF	TGTGCCAGCACCAACCCTGGGGCCCCCACCACAGATACGCAGTATTTT
many	TRBJ1-2	TRBV9	NA	CASSATHSAYGYTF	TGTGCCAGCAGCGCGACCCATTCCGCCTATGGCTACACCTTC
many	TRBJ2-5	TRBV6-4	TRBD1	CASRQGGWQETQYF	TGTGCCAGTAGACAGGGCGGGTGGCAAGAGACCCAGTACTTC
NA	TRBJ2-1	TRBV5-1	NA	CASSLVRSSCNEQFF	TGCGCCAGCAGCTTGGTCCGCAGCTCCTGCAATGAGCAGTTCTTC
many	TRBJ2-1	TRBV27	NA	CASSLFSGGIGNEQFF	TGTGCCAGCAGTTTATTCAGTGGAGGAATTGGCAATGAGCAGTTCTTC
many	TRBJ2-7	TRBV19	TRBD2	CASSNGGTSVYEQYF	TGTGCCAGTAGTAACGGTGGGACTAGCGTCTACGAGCAGTACTTC
many	TRBJ1-6	TRBV7-9	TRBD1	CASSKLGGTGNSPLHF	TGTGCCAGCAGCAAATTAGGGGGGACAGGCAATTCACCCCTCCACTTT
NA	TRBJ2-7	TRBV6-5	NA	CASRVGASYEQYF	TGTGCCAGCAGGGTCGGAGCCTCCTACGAGCAGTACTTC
many	TRBJ2-7	TRBV24-1	NA	CATSDSRTYEQYF	TGTGCCACCAGTGACTCCCGGACGTACGAGCAGTACTTC
many	TRBJ2-2	TRBV6-4	NA	CASSDYPVGTGELFF	TGTGCCAGCAGTGACTACCCAGTTGGGACCGGGGAGCTGTTTTTT
NA	TRBJ1-6	TRBV19	TRBD1	CASSGTGTSPLHF	TGTGCCAGCTCCGGGACAGGGACTTCACCCCTCCACTTT
many	TRBJ2-3	TRBV6-4	TRBD2	CASSDRGGYTDTQYF	TGTGCCAGCAGTGACCGCGGGGGGTACACAGATACGCAGTATTTT
many	TRBJ2-7	TRBV2	NA	CASSGQSEQYF	TGTGCCAGCAGTGGACAGTCCGAGCAGTACTTC
NA	TRBJ2-5	TRBV30	NA	CAWSVAATQEYF	TGTGCCTGGAGTGTAGCGGCCACCCAAGAGTACTTC
many	TRBJ2-7	TRBV19	TRBD2	CASSPLGTRIYEQYF	TGTGCCAGTAGCCCCCTGGGGACTAGAATCTACGAGCAGTACTTC
NA	TRBJ2-3	TRBV4-3	NA	CASSQGATDTQYF	TGCGCCAGCAGCCAAGGGGCAACAGATACGCAGTATTTT